The next 8 T cell receptor beta chains were all read from a single sample in a study of blood T cell repertoires in COVID-19. Here immunoSEQ multiplex PCR was the method, and the copy in TCRdb shows in-frame clones only, minus some. The sample has some 140,000 clones; roughly 88% are singletons. The sequencing sample was made of peripheral blood. All receptors come from a man between 65 and 85 years old with active COVID-19.

J is TRBJ1-5 and V is TRBV19, with 7 bases aligning to TRBD1. CDR3 size: 17 residues. Germline trimming cut 5 bases from V and 7 bases from J; bases unmatched to any gene: 17. The germline gives CDR1 LNHDA, CDR2 SQIVND (reference sequence). CDR3 sequence reads: CASSSQTLQGRRQPQHF. In DNA, the CDR3 is TGTGCCAGTAGTTCGCAAACACTACAGGGGCGGCGGCAGCCCCAGCATTTT.

The chain links TRBV30 to TRBJ2-5; 10 nucleotides match TRBD2. V lost 2 bases and J lost 8; bases outside the gene matches: 11. The germline V gene has CDR1 GTSNPN and CDR2 SVGIG (reference sequence). CDR3 length equals 15 residues. The CDR3 nucleotides read TGTGCCTGGAGTAGCGGGGGGGGGATACAGGGAACCCAGTACTTC. Residues: CAWSSGGGIQGTQYF.

This clone was counted once. The chain uses TRBV7-9 and TRBJ2-5; weak D call: TRBD2 (5 bases). Trimming stripped 1 base from V and 5 bases from J, with 14 bases between. CDR1 and CDR2 (germline): SEHNR, FQNEAQ (reference sequence). The CDR3 loop spans 15 amino acids. Written as DNA, the CDR3 is TGTGCCAGCAGCTTAGTGGAAGGGCCGGGGGAGACCCAGTACTTC. Translated, it gives CASSLVEGPGETQYF.

The rearrangement uses TRBV21-1 and TRBJ2-7; TRBD2 reflects the table's D call only, with no check against the DNA. TRBV21-1 corresponds to a pseudogene. The CDR3 loop spans 17 amino acids. CDR3 nucleotide sequence: TGTGCCAGCAGCAATCGGGGCCTAGCGGGAGCCTTTTACGAGCAGTACTTC. Translating it yields CASSNRGLAGAFYEQYF.

The chain is built from TRBV4-2 and TRBJ1-1; 7 nucleotides match TRBD1. The ends lost 3 bases at V and 6 bases at J; junction bases unmatched: 7. Germline CDR1 and CDR2: LGHNA and YNFKEQ. This CDR3 has 14 amino acids. CDR3 nucleotides: TGTGCCAGCAGCCATCTCGGACAGGCCCCTGAAGCTTTCTTT. Protein product: CASSHLGQAPEAFF.

This chain links TRBV7-9 with TRBJ2-1, with 8 bases identical to TRBD1. The CDR3 spans 15 residues. The germline CDR1 and CDR2 sequences are SEHNR and FQNEAQ (reference sequence). The ends lost 5 bases at V and 3 bases at J; junction bases unmatched: 6. The CDR3: CASSTTGVGYNEQFF. CDR3 DNA sequence: TGTGCCAGCAGCACGACAGGGGTGGGCTACAATGAGCAGTTCTTC.

The J gene is TRBJ2-1, the V gene TRBV10-1; 9 bases align to TRBD2. Unmatched junction bases numbered 3, after V lost 6 bases and J lost 3 bases. This CDR3 is built from 14 residues. Germline CDR1 and CDR2: WNHNN and SYGVQD (reference sequence). DNA for the CDR3: TGCGCCAGCAGCCGAGCGGGAGGCTACAATGAGCAGTTCTTC. Residues: CASSRAGGYNEQFF.

This sequence joins TRBV28 and TRBJ2-1; 7 bases match TRBD2. The CDR3 extends over 14 amino acids. V dropped 8 bases and J dropped 5; count of bases not matched to a gene: 9. Germline V gene data show CDR1 as MDHEN and CDR2 as SYDVKM. In nucleotides, the CDR3 is TGTGCCAGCTCCCCAGCGGGGACGAACAATGAGCAGTTCTTC. Its protein is CASSPAGTNNEQFF.